A single sample gave rise to the 23 T cell receptor beta chains below, sequenced in a study of identical twins (dated by TCRdb to between 2015 and 2016). The library was made by 5' RACE. The sequencer listed for this sample is Illumina HiSeq 2000. The public sequencing data were trimmed at Q25 with fastp and processed into clonotypes with MiXCR by TCRdb, which kept only in-frame beta chains. Every distinct CDR3 protein forms one entry, paired with its most common genes and DNA. The sample includes hundreds of thousands of distinct CDR3 sequences, with around 8.6% observed a single time. Around 0.98% of the sample rests with the top ten. These data were also reused for a study on yellow fever vaccine responses in identical twins.

The sample was PBMCs. The receptor set was obtained from a woman younger than 35 in good health.

The gene calls are TRBV27 and TRBJ2-6; D is possibly TRBD2 (6 bases). The CDR3 spans 17 residues. Germline values: CDR1 MNHEY, CDR2 SMNVEV (reference sequence). V was shortened by 6 bases and J by 0 bases, with 15 bases between the two germline ends. Written as DNA, the CDR3 is TGTGCCAGCAGCCCGGGACTTCCCAGCTCTGGGGCCAACGTCCTGACTTTC. The encoded protein is CASSPGLPSSGANVLTF.

The chain recombines TRBV4-1 with TRBJ2-4; unclear D gene. Trimming removed 1 base at V and 5 bases at J, with 6 bases between. In germline, CDR1 is MGHRA, CDR2 YSYEKL. CDR3 length: 13 amino acids. CDR3 DNA sequence: TGCGCCAGCAGCCAAGTAAGGGAAAACATTCAGTACTTC. Encoded protein: CASSQVRENIQYF.

The chain combines TRBV5-4 with TRBJ2-3; 14 bases line up with TRBD2. CDR1 and CDR2 (germline): SGHNT, YYREEE (reference sequence). The CDR3 runs to 19 residues. V gave up 3 bases and J gave up 2 bases; unmatched junction bases: 11. CDR3 region: CASSSSTGTSGRHTDTQYF. The CDR3 DNA reads TGTGCCAGCAGCTCCTCTACCGGGACTAGCGGGAGACACACAGATACGCAGTATTTT.

The V call is TRBV7-9, the J call TRBJ2-7; D is perhaps TRBD1 (5 bases). The CDR3 consists of 11 residues. V lost 3 bases, J lost 9 bases, and 9 bases lay in between. CDR1 and CDR2 (germline): SEHNR, FQNEAQ (reference sequence). The CDR3 region is CASSFGQGQYF. In nucleotides, the CDR3 is TGTGCCAGCAGCTTCGGACAAGGGCAGTACTTC.

V usage is TRBV27 and J usage is TRBJ2-2; TRBD1 matches at 7 bases. J gave up 4 bases and V 7 bases, and 6 bases lay outside the gene matches. Germline CDR1 MNHEY, CDR2 SMNVEV (reference sequence). The CDR3 is 14 residues long. In nucleotides, the CDR3 is TGTGCCAGCACTAAGGGACAGATCACCGGGGAGCTGTTTTTT. Amino acids: CASTKGQITGELFF.

This rearrangement joins TRBV4-2 to TRBJ1-1; a weak D match, TRBD1 (5 bases). The CDR3 spans 15 residues. Germline CDR1 LGHNA, CDR2 YNFKEQ. V shed 0 bases and J shed 6 bases, with 14 bases lying between them. CDR3 residues: CASSQDEGRRSEAFF. In DNA, the CDR3 is TGTGCCAGCAGCCAAGATGAGGGACGGAGGTCTGAAGCTTTCTTT.

In this sample, this clonotype turned up a few times. CDR3 amino acids: CSAHWTETYEQYF. CDR3 sequence (DNA): TGCAGTGCCCATTGGACAGAGACCTACGAGCAGTACTTC. The chain recombines TRBV20-1 with TRBJ2-7; D possibly corresponds to TRBD1 (6 bases). Germline V gives CDR1 DFQATT, CDR2 SNEGSKA (reference sequence). The V end was cut by 6 bases, the J end by 2 bases, with 14 bases between. The length of the CDR3 is 13 residues.

CDR3 residues: CASSRTMFTGVPQPQHF. Written as DNA, the CDR3 is TGTGCCAGCAGTCGGACCATGTTTACAGGGGTCCCTCAGCCCCAGCATTTT. The chain combines TRBV3-1 with TRBJ1-5; 7 bases match TRBD1. Germline loops: CDR1 LGHDT, CDR2 YNNKEL (reference sequence). The CDR3 is 17 amino acids. Trimming took 6 bases from V and 6 from J; bases not matched to a gene: 17.

The J gene is TRBJ2-2, the V gene TRBV4-3, with D perhaps matching TRBD2 (6 bases). CDR1 is LGHNA, CDR2 YSLEER, per germline. The CDR3 runs to 15 residues. V dropped 4 bases and J dropped 4 bases, with 13 bases sitting between them. Here the CDR3 reads CASSPLVGGTGELFF. The CDR3 DNA reads as TGCGCCAGCAGCCCCCTTGTCGGGGGCACCGGGGAGCTGTTTTTT.

This clonotype was seen more than once but under ten times. The V and J genes are TRBV28 and TRBJ1-5; D is unresolved. Germline CDR1 and CDR2: MDHEN and SYDVKM. Trimming removed 2 bases at V and 7 bases at J, with 6 bases between. CDR3 length: 12 residues. CDR3 sequence reads: CASSLTAQPQHF. CDR3 DNA: TGTGCCAGCAGTTTAACGGCCCAGCCCCAGCATTTT.

This clonotype has only a few counts. CDR3 sequence (DNA): TGTGCCAGCACTAAAATACCCCGAGCTAAGGGCTTTCAGCCCCAGCATTTT. Residues: CASTKIPRAKGFQPQHF. The chain recombines TRBV12-3 or TRBV12-4 with TRBJ1-5; D remains ambiguous. Trimming pared 7 bases from V and 6 bases from J, leaving 25 bases between. The CDR3 is 17 residues long.

This clonotype was counted a few times. The chain is built from TRBV20-1 and TRBJ1-2, with TRBD1 identical over 8 bases. This CDR3 has 13 amino acids. J lost 4 bases, V lost 3 bases, and 4 bases had no gene match. Per germline, CDR1 DFQATT and CDR2 SNEGSKA (reference sequence). DNA of the CDR3: TGCAGTGCTAGCCAGACAGGGGCCTATGGCTACACCTTC. This sequence encodes CSASQTGAYGYTF.

Only one count was recorded for this clonotype. The chain employs TRBV21-1 and TRBJ2-2; TRBD1 was called by the table and not checked on the DNA. TRBV21-1 is a pseudogene segment. This CDR3 is 16 amino acids long. The CDR3 DNA is TGTGCCAGCAGCCCCGAGCTGTACCGAGGCACCGGGGAGCTGTTTTTT. Amino acids: CASSPELYRGTGELFF.

The chain combines TRBV4-3 with TRBJ2-3; weak D call: TRBD1 (6 bases). The germline V gene has CDR1 LGHNA and CDR2 YSLEER. V dropped 0 bases and J dropped 6 bases, with 16 bases sitting between them. The CDR3 has 16 residues. Written as DNA, the CDR3 is TGCGCCAGCAGCCAAGATGTAACAGGGCCATTGGATACGCAGTATTTT. Its protein is CASSQDVTGPLDTQYF.

This clonotype has only a few counts. The chain is built from TRBV10-1 and TRBJ2-2; D gene ambiguous. Between the trimmed V and J ends, which lost 5 bases and 6 bases, there was a span of 10 bases. The CDR3 consists of 13 residues. CDR1 and CDR2 (germline): WNHNN, SYGVQD (reference sequence). CDR3 protein: CASSNSLAGELFF. The CDR3 DNA reads TGCGCCAGCAGTAACTCATTGGCCGGGGAGCTGTTTTTT.

This clonotype was picked up a small number of times. This chain uses TRBV7-2 with TRBJ2-3; no definite D call. The germline CDR1 and CDR2 sequences are SGHTA and FQGNSA. Trimming cost V 5 bases and J 0 bases, with 12 bases left between them. The CDR3 consists of 15 residues. CDR3 bases: TGTGCCAGCAGCGCTCAGGTCTCTAGCACAGATACGCAGTATTTT. Its protein product is CASSAQVSSTDTQYF.

This clonotype was seen a few times. J is TRBJ2-2 and V is TRBV7-3, with D hard to call. Trimming cost V 4 bases and J 5 bases, with 11 bases left between them. The CDR3 sequence is 14 residues long. Germline V gene lookup returns CDR1 SGHTA and CDR2 FQGTGA. CDR3 sequence: CASSSGPDTGELFF. The CDR3 DNA sequence: TGTGCCAGCAGCTCCGGTCCGGATACCGGGGAGCTGTTTTTT.

This clonotype came up a few times. The chain combines TRBV4-3 with TRBJ2-3; 13 bases match TRBD2. V dropped 1 base and J dropped 8; count of bases not matched to a gene: 9. This CDR3 has 17 residues. The germline V gene encodes CDR1 LGHNA and CDR2 YSLEER. Here the CDR3 DNA reads TGCGCCAGCAGCCAAGGGGGGACTAGCGGGATTGGGGGTACGCAGTATTTT. Protein sequence: CASSQGGTSGIGGTQYF.

The rearrangement links TRBV7-2 to TRBJ2-1; tentative D call: TRBD2 (6 bases). Looked up from germline, CDR1 is SGHTA and CDR2 is FQGNSA. Between the trimmed V and J ends, which lost 3 bases and 6 bases, there was a span of 12 bases. The CDR3 is made up of 14 amino acids. CDR3 residues: CASSFTSSINEQFF. The CDR3 DNA sequence: TGTGCCAGCAGCTTTACTAGCTCCATCAATGAGCAGTTCTTC. The variable domain in full, with the rest retrieved from reference TRBV7-2 and TRBJ2-1, is GAGVSQSPSNKVTEKGKDVELRCDPISGHTALYWYRQSLGQGLEFLIYFQGNSAPDKSGLPSDRFSAERTGGSVSTLTIQRTQQEDSAVYLCASSFTSSINEQFFGPGTRLTVL.

This clonotype was detected ten times or more. The J gene is TRBJ2-1, the V gene TRBV7-9; D is undetermined. The CDR3 length is 11 residues. Trimming took 4 bases from V and 9 from J, leaving 7 bases between them. Germline V gene lookup returns CDR1 SEHNR and CDR2 FQNEAQ (reference sequence). The CDR3 bases are TGTGCCAGCAGCTCCCCCCGTGAGCAGTTCTTC. Translated, it gives CASSSPREQFF.

This clonotype turned up a few times. The chain carries TRBV9 and TRBJ2-5, with TRBD2 identical over 15 bases. Germline CDR1 is SGDLS and CDR2 is YYNGEE. The CDR3 contains 17 residues. V trimming: 3 bases; J trimming: 5 bases; junction bases outside the gene matches: 8. In nucleotides, the CDR3 is TGTGCCAGCAGCGCCGGACTAGCGGGAGGGCCACAGGAGACCCAGTACTTC. Translated, it gives CASSAGLAGGPQETQYF.

The table lists this clonotype with a few counts. The chain uses TRBV4-1 and TRBJ1-5; a possible D gene is TRBD1 (6 bases). The CDR3 contains 17 residues. Per the germline V gene, CDR1 is MGHRA and CDR2 is YSYEKL. Trimming took off 4 bases at V and 2 bases at J, with 18 bases between the two ends. The DNA for the CDR3 is TGCGCCAGCAGCCCATCAGGGGACCTTCGGGGCAATCAGCCCCAGCATTTT. This translates into CASSPSGDLRGNQPQHF.

The chain joins TRBV29-1 to TRBJ2-7; D might be TRBD2 (6 bases). Germline V CDR1 and CDR2: SQVTM, ANQGSEA. CDR3 length equals 13 residues. Trimming stripped 3 bases from V and 3 bases from J, with 12 bases between. In DNA, the CDR3 is TGCAGCGTTGAGACTAGATATAACTACGAGCAGTACTTC. The encoded protein is CSVETRYNYEQYF.